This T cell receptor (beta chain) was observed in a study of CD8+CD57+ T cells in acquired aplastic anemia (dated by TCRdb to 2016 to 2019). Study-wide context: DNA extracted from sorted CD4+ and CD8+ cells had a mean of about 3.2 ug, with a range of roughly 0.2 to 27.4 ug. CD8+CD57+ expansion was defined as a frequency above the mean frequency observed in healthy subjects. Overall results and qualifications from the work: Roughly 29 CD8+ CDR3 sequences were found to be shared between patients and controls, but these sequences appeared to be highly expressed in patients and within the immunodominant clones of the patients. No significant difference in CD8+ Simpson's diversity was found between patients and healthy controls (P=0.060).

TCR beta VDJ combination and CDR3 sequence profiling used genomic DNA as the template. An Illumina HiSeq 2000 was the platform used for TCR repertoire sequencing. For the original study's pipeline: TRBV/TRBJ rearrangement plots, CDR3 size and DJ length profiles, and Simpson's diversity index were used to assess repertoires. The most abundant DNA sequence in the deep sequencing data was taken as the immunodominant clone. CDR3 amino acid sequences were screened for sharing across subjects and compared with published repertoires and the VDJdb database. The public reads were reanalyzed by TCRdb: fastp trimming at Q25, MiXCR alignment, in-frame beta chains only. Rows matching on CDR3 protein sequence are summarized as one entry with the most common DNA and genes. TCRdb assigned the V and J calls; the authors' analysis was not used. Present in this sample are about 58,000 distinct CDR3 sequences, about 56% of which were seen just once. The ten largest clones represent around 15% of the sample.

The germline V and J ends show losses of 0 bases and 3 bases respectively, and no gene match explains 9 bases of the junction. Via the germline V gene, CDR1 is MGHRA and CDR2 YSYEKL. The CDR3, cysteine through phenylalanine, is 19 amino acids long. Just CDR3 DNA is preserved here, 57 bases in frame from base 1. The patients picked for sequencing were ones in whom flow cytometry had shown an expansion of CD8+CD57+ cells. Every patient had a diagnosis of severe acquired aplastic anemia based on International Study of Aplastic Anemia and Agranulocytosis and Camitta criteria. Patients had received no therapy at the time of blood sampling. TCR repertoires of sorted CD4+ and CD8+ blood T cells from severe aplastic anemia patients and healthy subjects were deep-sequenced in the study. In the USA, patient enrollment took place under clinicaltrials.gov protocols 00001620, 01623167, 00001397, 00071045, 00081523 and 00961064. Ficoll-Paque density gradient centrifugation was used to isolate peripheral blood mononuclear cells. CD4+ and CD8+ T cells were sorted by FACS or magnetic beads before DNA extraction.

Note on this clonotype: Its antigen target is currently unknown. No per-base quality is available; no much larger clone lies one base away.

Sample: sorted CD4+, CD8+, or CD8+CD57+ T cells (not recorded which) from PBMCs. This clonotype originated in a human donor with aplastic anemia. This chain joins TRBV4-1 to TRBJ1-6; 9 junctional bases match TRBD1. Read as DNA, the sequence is TGCGCCAGCAGCCAAGATAGGAGGGGACAGGGCGACTATAATTCACCCCTCCACTTT. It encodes CASSQDRRGQGDYNSPLHF.